This T cell receptor beta chain emerged from a study of regulatory T cells in long-lasting Graves disease (dated by TCRdb to the early 2020s). General notes on the study: Persistent Graves' disease was defined as antithyroid drug treatment for over 5 years with persistently positive TSH receptor autoantibodies. TCR sequencing covered 13 persistent and some 20 newly diagnosed Graves' disease patients, around 35 samples in total. Antithyroid drugs had been taken for approximately 10 years on average by persistent Graves' disease patients in the clinical cohort. Peripheral blood TCR sequencing and RNA sequencing compared persistent Graves' disease patients with newly diagnosed Graves' disease patients. The study was conducted in China and was registered as a clinical trial. Results and caveats for the whole study, not just this receptor: Compared with newly diagnosed patients, persistent Graves' disease patients had lower TCR Shannon entropy and fewer highly expanded clones, which suggests clonal expansion. More public clonotypes were shared among persistent patients (roughly 2,900) than among newly diagnosed patients (roughly 1,000). Only the TCR beta chain was sequenced and analyzed. As a limitation, the authors acknowledged that the small sample size may reduce accuracy. Only peripheral blood was studied, because thyroid tissue, the primary lesion, was inaccessible. Preferential use of TRBV28, TRBJ1-2 and TRBJ2-5 was observed in persistent disease, whereas TRBV20-1 and TRBJ2-1 were favored in newly diagnosed disease.

The cysteine opens and the phenylalanine closes a CDR3 of 12 amino acids. The entry retains the CDR3 DNA only, 36 bases that are in frame from base 1. The germline V gene yields SQVTM for CDR1 and ANQGSEA for CDR2. The time point label, read with the paper, signifies: persistent/refractory GD, antithyroid drugs over 5 years with positive TRAb. For both TCR sequencing and RNA sequencing, RNA was extracted from PBMCs in TRIzol. The diagnosis of Graves' disease followed American Thyroid Association guidelines. Recruitment of patients was carried out at an endocrinology department in Xi'an, China. Each patient gave around 9 milliliters of peripheral blood, collected in an EDTA anticoagulant tube. Ficoll Paque Plus density gradient separation was used to isolate PBMCs, and no additional T cell sorting was done. An Agilent 2100 Bioanalyzer and agarose gel were used to check RNA quality, while a NanoDrop 2000 measured RNA concentration.

Notes on this clonotype: What antigen it recognizes has not been identified. A much larger clone is a single base away; this may be a read error.

To prepare the library, multiplex PCR was applied. Sequenced using an Illumina HiSeq 4000. TCR beta libraries were built with iRepertoire HTBI primers and Arm-PCR amplification of CDR3 regions. Before sequencing, the PCR products underwent gel purification. In the source study's methods: Gene usage analysis of CDR3 amino acid clonotypes relied on the roughly 60 TRBV and 15 or so TRBJ segments identified across samples. COPE and FqMerger were used to merge filtered high-quality paired reads into contigs. BLAST was used to align contigs to IMGT TRBV, TRBD and TRBJ reference genes, and CDR3 was defined according to IMGT. Highly expanded clones were defined as clonotypes with a frequency above 0.1%. Repertoire diversity was measured by Shannon entropy, and V-J evenness by the Gini coefficient. A clonotype found in more than one individual was treated as public. Using fastp trimming at Q25 and MiXCR clonotype assembly, TCRdb reanalyzed the public sequencing data and kept in-frame beta chains. CDR3 protein sequences are deduplicated, and each keeps its most common genes and DNA. Here the V and J calls rest on TCRdb's processing, not on the authors' analysis. Within this sample are about 470,000 distinct CDR3 sequences, with about a fifth of them counted one time only. Of the sample, about 7.8% falls within the top ten clones.

The chain employs TRBV29-1 and TRBJ1-2; the D segment could be TRBD1, given 6 matching bases. The source of this sequence is a female donor with Graves disease. Sequencing was performed on peripheral blood mononuclear cells (PBMCs), taken when the disease was refractory, from a patient treated with antithyroid drugs. The nucleotide sequence is given as TGCAGCGTCGATAACAGGGAGGGTGGCTACGCCTTC. This translates into CSVDNREGGYAF.